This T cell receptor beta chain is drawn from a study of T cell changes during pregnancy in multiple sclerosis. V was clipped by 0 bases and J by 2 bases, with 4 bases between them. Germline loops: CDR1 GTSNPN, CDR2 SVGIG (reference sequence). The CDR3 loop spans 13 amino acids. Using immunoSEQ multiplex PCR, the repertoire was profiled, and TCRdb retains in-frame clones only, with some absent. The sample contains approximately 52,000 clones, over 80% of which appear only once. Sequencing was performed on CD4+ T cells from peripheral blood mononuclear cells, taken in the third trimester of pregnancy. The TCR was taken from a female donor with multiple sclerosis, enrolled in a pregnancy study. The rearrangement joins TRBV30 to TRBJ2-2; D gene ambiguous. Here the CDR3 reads CAWSVINTGELFF. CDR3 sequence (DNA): TGTGCCTGGAGTGTTATAAACACCGGGGAGCTGTTTTTT.